This TCR beta chain was documented in a study of PD-L1 blockade in urothelial cancer. Study-level information: Blood was analyzed 3 weeks (second dose) and 6 weeks after treatment start. Per blood sample, T cells had a median of approximately 150,000. General study points: Better progression-free and overall survival followed lower pretreatment blood clonality.

Turning to this clone: Its antigen is unknown.

Documented time point: peripheral blood 6 weeks after treatment start. It was locally advanced or metastatic urothelial carcinoma that patients had. Repertoires were generated with immunoSEQ multiplex PCR, while TCRdb's copy carries only in-frame clones and drops some. The sample comprises around 30,000 clones, approximately 80% of which are singletons, and roughly 3% rests with the top ten. The sample here was PBMCs, taken around atezolizumab (anti-PD-L1) treatment. The clonotype originates from a man between 65 and 85 years old with urothelial cancer.

The CDR3 nucleotides are TGTGCCAGCAGTGAAGAGAGGACCTACGAGCAGTACTTC. This translates into CASSEERTYEQYF. This sequence joins TRBV6-1 and TRBJ2-7; D uncertain. This CDR3 has 13 amino acids. V gave up 1 base and J gave up 2 bases, with 6 bases separating them. The germline gives CDR1 MNHNS, CDR2 SASEGT.